A single sample gave rise to the 11 T cell receptor beta chains below, sequenced in a study of blood T cell repertoires in COVID-19. Produced via immunoSEQ multiplex PCR; TCRdb's table is partial and in-frame only. Seen here are 500,000 to 600,000 clones, about 89% observed once, and the top ten hold under 8.5%. The sample consisted of peripheral blood. The receptor set was obtained from a woman aged 50 to 65 with COVID-19, enrolled during active disease.

The chain employs TRBV5-8 and TRBJ1-1; 7 bases fit TRBD1. The ends lost 5 bases at V and 3 bases at J; junction bases unmatched: 7. Germline-derived CDR1 and CDR2 are SGHTS and YDEGEE. The CDR3 spans 14 residues. The CDR3 is CASRYTDRDTEAFF. The CDR3 region has the DNA TGTGCCAGCAGGTATACCGACAGGGACACTGAAGCTTTCTTT.

The chain is built from TRBV2 and TRBJ1-2, with 7 bases matching TRBD1. Germline CDR1 and CDR2: SNHLY and FYNNEI. The CDR3 covers 13 residues. Trimming cost V 6 bases and J 2 bases; bases outside gene matches: 3. The CDR3 DNA follows: TGTGCCAGCAGAAAGGGACAGAACTATGGCTACACCTTC. The encoded protein is CASRKGQNYGYTF.

The rearrangement uses TRBV10-3 and TRBJ1-3, with D uncertain. The CDR3 is 15 residues long. Germline values: CDR1 ENHRY, CDR2 SYGVKD. Trimming removed 0 bases at V and 0 bases at J, with 6 bases between. The CDR3, as DNA: TGTGCCATCAGTGAGTCCGGGTACTCTGGAAACACCATATATTTT. Translated, it gives CAISESGYSGNTIYF.

V and J are TRBV9 and TRBJ2-1; the match to TRBD2 covers 11 bases. Per the germline V gene, CDR1 is SGDLS and CDR2 is YYNGEE. Trimming took 3 bases from V and 6 from J; bases not matched to a gene: 8. The CDR3 length is 16 residues. The CDR3 DNA follows: TGTGCCAGCAGCGCCTTCGGACTAGCGGGCCCCAATGAGCAGTTCTTC. Its protein is CASSAFGLAGPNEQFF.

The V gene is TRBV5-1, the J gene TRBJ2-1; tentative D call: TRBD1 (6 bases). Germline V gene data show CDR1 as SGHRS and CDR2 as YFSETQ. V lost 0 bases to trimming and J lost 0 bases, with 10 bases between them. This CDR3 contains 16 residues. The chain's CDR3 is CASSLDRVSSYNEQFF. The DNA for the CDR3 is TGCGCCAGCAGCTTGGACAGGGTCAGCTCCTACAATGAGCAGTTCTTC.

This chain joins TRBV27 and TRBJ2-2, with D perhaps matching TRBD2 (5 bases). Per the germline V gene, CDR1 is MNHEY and CDR2 is SMNVEV (reference sequence). This CDR3 contains 15 residues. V lost 5 bases and J 1 base, leaving 11 bases between the germline ends. In nucleotides, the CDR3 is TGTGCCAGCAGTCGGAGGCACCTGAACACCGGGGAGCTGTTTTTT. As protein: CASSRRHLNTGELFF.

The chain joins TRBV29-1 to TRBJ2-7, with 9 nucleotides matching TRBD2. This CDR3 region has 15 residues. Germline CDR1 SQVTM, CDR2 ANQGSEA. V lost 3 bases to trimming and J lost 0 bases; unmatched junction nucleotides: 6. CDR3 protein: CSVEGGRGSSYEQYF. As DNA, the CDR3 is TGCAGCGTTGAGGGCGGGAGGGGTAGCTCCTACGAGCAGTACTTC.

The chain uses TRBV5-6 and TRBJ2-7, with 10 bases that match TRBD1. V was clipped by 3 bases and J by 0 bases; unmatched bases: 0. CDR3 length equals 14 residues. Germline V gives CDR1 SGHDT, CDR2 YYEEEE. This CDR3 is CASSWDRGSYEQYF. Here the CDR3 DNA reads TGTGCCAGCAGCTGGGACAGGGGCTCCTACGAGCAGTACTTC.

The rearrangement joins TRBV11-2 to TRBJ1-1, with D perhaps matching TRBD1 (6 bases). V was shortened by 1 base and J by 5 bases, with 11 bases between the two germline ends. CDR1 is SGHAT, CDR2 FQNNGV, per germline. The CDR3 is 14 residues long. CDR3 in DNA: TGTGCCAGCAGCTTAGTAGGGGGACAAACTGAAGCTTTCTTT. This gives the protein CASSLVGGQTEAFF.

CDR3 coding DNA: TGTGCCAGCAGCCCTAGCGGGGGCCCCACGGGGGAGCAGTTCTTC. This encodes CASSPSGGPTGEQFF. The chain uses TRBV7-7 and TRBJ2-1; 10 bases are shared with TRBD2. The CDR3 is 15 amino acids. The J segment lost 10 bases and the V segment lost 5 bases, leaving 11 bases of the junction unmatched. Germline V lookup: CDR1 SSHAT, CDR2 FNYEAQ (reference sequence).

This rearrangement joins TRBV30 to TRBJ1-3; 11 nucleotides line up with TRBD1. This CDR3 is built from 15 residues. Trimming at V came to 2 bases and at J to 4 bases, leaving 4 bases not matched to a gene. Germline-derived CDR1 and CDR2 are GTSNPN and SVGIG (reference sequence). For the CDR3, the DNA is TGTGCCTGGAGTCGGGACAGGGGGAGAGGAAACACCATATATTTT. Translated: CAWSRDRGRGNTIYF.